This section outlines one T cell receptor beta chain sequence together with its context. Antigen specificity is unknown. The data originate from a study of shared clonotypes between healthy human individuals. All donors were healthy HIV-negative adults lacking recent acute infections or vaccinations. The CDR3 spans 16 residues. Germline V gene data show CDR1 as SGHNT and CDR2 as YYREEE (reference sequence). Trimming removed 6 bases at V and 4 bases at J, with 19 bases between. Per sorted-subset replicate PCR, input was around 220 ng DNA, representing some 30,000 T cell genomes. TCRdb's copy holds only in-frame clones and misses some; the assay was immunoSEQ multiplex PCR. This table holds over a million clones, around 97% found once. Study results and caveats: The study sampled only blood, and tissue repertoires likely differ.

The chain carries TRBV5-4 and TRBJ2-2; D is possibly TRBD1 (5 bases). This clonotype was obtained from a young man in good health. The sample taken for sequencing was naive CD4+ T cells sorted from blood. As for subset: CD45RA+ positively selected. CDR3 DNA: TGTGCCAGCACCCAGGGAAGGGCCCGTAGCACCGGGGAGCTGTTTTTT. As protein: CASTQGRARSTGELFF.